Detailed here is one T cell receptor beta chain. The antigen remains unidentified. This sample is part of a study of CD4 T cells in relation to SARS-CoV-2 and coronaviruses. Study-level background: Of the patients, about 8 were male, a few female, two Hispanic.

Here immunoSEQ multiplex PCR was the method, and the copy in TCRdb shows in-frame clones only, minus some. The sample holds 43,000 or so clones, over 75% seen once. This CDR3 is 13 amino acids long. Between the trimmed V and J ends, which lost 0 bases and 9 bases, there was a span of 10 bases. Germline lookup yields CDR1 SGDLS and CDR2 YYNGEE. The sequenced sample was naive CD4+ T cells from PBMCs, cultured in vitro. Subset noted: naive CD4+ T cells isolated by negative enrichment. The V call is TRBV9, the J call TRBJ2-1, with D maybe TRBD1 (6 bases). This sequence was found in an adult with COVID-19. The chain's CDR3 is CASSVVGAREQFF. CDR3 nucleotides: TGTGCCAGCAGCGTAGTGGGGGCCCGTGAGCAGTTCTTC.